This TCR beta chain stems from a study of cytomegalovirus exposure and HLA in healthy donors. Turning to the study itself: Inside one of the first data releases sat around 85 million unique TCRs taken from HLA-typed donors.

The PCR ran on 60 Vbeta and 13 Jbeta primers. The protocol was immunoSEQ multiplex PCR, while the TCRdb copy is restricted to in-frame clones and leaves out a portion. The table lists a few hundred thousand clones, approximately 80% of them singletons. The specimen was PBMCs. This receptor was obtained from a man aged 25-45 years in good health and CMV-seronegative.

In DNA, the CDR3 is TGTGCCAGCAGCTTCTCGGACAACACAGATACGCAGTATTTT. As protein: CASSFSDNTDTQYF. The V call is TRBV5-6, the J call TRBJ2-3; maybe TRBD1 (5 bases). The germline V and J ends were trimmed by 2 bases and 2 bases, with 9 bases remaining between them. The germline gives CDR1 SGHDT, CDR2 YYEEEE. CDR3 length equals 14 residues.